This TCR beta chain was documented in a study of blood T cell repertoires in COVID-19. Study summary: T cells, B-cell-depleted T cells, or PBMCs supplied cDNA or gDNA.

Germline V gene lookup returns CDR1 KGHSH and CDR2 LQKENI. The CDR3 runs to 14 residues. The V and J ends lost 2 bases and 1 base respectively, with 8 bases between them. In the original workflow: Amplification from reference gene primers served as the basis for estimated nucleated cell counts. The protocol was immunoSEQ multiplex PCR, while the TCRdb copy is restricted to in-frame clones and leaves out a portion. The V and J calls and clone size are taken from that table; D and trimming were inferred from the DNA. Seen here are 50,000 to 70,000 clones, roughly three quarters observed once, and the top ten hold around 20%.

This TCR was recovered from a man in his fifties or sixties with active or convalescent COVID-19. Sequenced: peripheral blood. V gene TRBV18 combines with J gene TRBJ1-1; tentatively, D is TRBD1 (5 bases). The CDR3 reads CASSPVGQNTEAFF. In DNA form, the CDR3 reads TGTGCCAGCTCACCAGTAGGACAGAACACTGAAGCTTTCTTT.